Below are 23 T cell receptor beta chains sequenced from a single sample in a study of blood T cell repertoires in COVID-19. Libraries were prepared by immunoSEQ multiplex PCR; TCRdb keeps only in-frame clonotypes and omits some of them. The table includes 300,000 or so clones, approximately 88% detected once. Sequencing was done on a sample of peripheral blood. The origin of the receptors is a man in his late teens or twenties who had recovered from COVID-19.

The V gene is TRBV5-8, the J gene TRBJ2-5; D is possibly TRBD1 (6 bases). CDR3 length: 14 residues. The V and J ends lost 0 bases and 1 base respectively, with 7 bases between them. Per germline, CDR1 SGHTS and CDR2 YDEGEE. The CDR3 is CASSLVGGQETQYF. The CDR3 nucleotides read TGTGCCAGCAGCTTGGTAGGGGGCCAAGAGACCCAGTACTTC.

The chain recombines TRBV19 with TRBJ1-3; D not resolved. The CDR3 length is 13 residues. Per the germline V gene, CDR1 is LNHDA and CDR2 is SQIVND (reference sequence). Trimming took 10 bases from V and 0 from J, leaving 10 bases between them. The CDR3 DNA sequence: TGTGCCACCAGGCAGAACTCTGGAAACACCATATATTTT. Translated, it gives CATRQNSGNTIYF.

J is TRBJ1-2 and V is TRBV3-1 (or the pseudogene TRBV3-2); D unclear. CDR3 length: 11 amino acids. Germline V gene sequence: CDR1 LGHDT, CDR2 YNNKEL (reference sequence). V dropped 8 bases and J dropped 0 bases, with 4 bases sitting between them. The DNA for the CDR3 is TGTGCCAGCTATTCTAACTATGGCTACACCTTC. Protein sequence: CASYSNYGYTF.

This clone occurred once. The rearrangement uses TRBV10-3 and TRBJ2-2; D is undetermined. The germline CDR1 and CDR2 sequences are ENHRY and SYGVKD. V lost 6 bases to trimming and J lost 7 bases, with 12 bases between them. The CDR3 length is 13 residues. CDR3 amino acids: CAIRGTNLGELFF. CDR3 sequence (DNA): TGTGCCATCAGGGGTACTAACCTCGGGGAGCTGTTTTTT.

This sequence joins TRBV29-1 and TRBJ1-2; 10 nucleotides agree with TRBD1. Per germline, CDR1 SQVTM and CDR2 ANQGSEA. The CDR3 is 13 residues long. J gave up 5 bases and V 3 bases, and 3 bases lay outside the gene matches. The chain's CDR3 is CSVEEGQGYGYTF. The CDR3 DNA follows: TGCAGCGTTGAGGAGGGACAGGGGTATGGCTACACCTTC.

The chain uses TRBV19 and TRBJ2-3; 12 bases align to TRBD2. The V segment lost 2 bases and the J segment 0 bases; nucleotides outside the gene matches: 3. Germline CDR1 and CDR2: LNHDA and SQIVND (reference sequence). The CDR3 runs to 17 residues. The CDR3 DNA follows: TGTGCCAGTAGTATACCTAGCGGGGGGGCTAGCACAGATACGCAGTATTTT. Encoded protein: CASSIPSGGASTDTQYF.

V gene TRBV6-5 combines with J gene TRBJ1-2; D is uncertain. In germline, CDR1 is MNHEY, CDR2 SVGAGI. Trimming shortened V by 5 bases and J by 8 bases, and 15 bases separated the two germline ends. There are 13 residues in the CDR3. CDR3 region: CASSKRILEGYTF. DNA of the CDR3: TGTGCCAGCAGTAAACGGATTCTGGAGGGCTACACCTTC.

The chain links TRBV10-2 to TRBJ2-3; D gene unclear. The CDR3 contains 16 residues. Germline V gene data show CDR1 as WSHSY and CDR2 as SAAADI. Trimming stripped 0 bases from V and 6 bases from J, with 16 bases between. The CDR3 sequence: CASSESGPTLPDTQYF. CDR3 nucleotides: TGCGCCAGCAGTGAGTCTGGGCCTACCCTCCCTGATACGCAGTATTTT.

The chain joins TRBV19 to TRBJ2-7, with D maybe TRBD1 (6 bases). V was clipped by 3 bases and J by 3 bases, with 12 bases between them. Germline-derived CDR1 and CDR2 are LNHDA and SQIVND (reference sequence). The CDR3 extends over 14 amino acids. The CDR3 sequence: CASSIGYRDYEQYF. CDR3 DNA: TGTGCCAGTAGTATTGGCTACAGGGACTACGAGCAGTACTTC.

The chain recombines TRBV4-1 with TRBJ1-4; 9 bases map to TRBD1. Per the germline V gene, CDR1 is MGHRA and CDR2 is YSYEKL. V lost 6 bases, J lost 10 bases, and 9 bases stayed unmatched. CDR3 size: 14 residues. This chain's CDR3 is CASSTGGDLGKLFF. CDR3 DNA sequence: TGCGCCAGCAGTACAGGGGGCGATTTAGGAAAACTGTTTTTT.

The chain employs TRBV2 and TRBJ1-3; D unresolved. The V end was cut by 1 base, the J end by 7 bases, with 11 bases between. The CDR3 spans 14 residues. In germline, CDR1 is SNHLY, CDR2 FYNNEI. CDR3 in amino acids: CASSEGAGGNTIYF. DNA for the CDR3: TGTGCCAGCAGTGAAGGGGCAGGAGGGAACACCATATATTTT.

The genes are TRBV5-1 and TRBJ2-7; TRBD1 matches at 7 bases. Germline-derived CDR1 and CDR2 are SGHRS and YFSETQ. Unmatched junction bases numbered 7, after V lost 0 bases and J lost 4 bases. This CDR3 spans 15 amino acids. As DNA, the CDR3 is TGCGCCAGCAGCTTGGAGTCAGGGGGTTTGTACGAGCAGTACTTC. It is translated as CASSLESGGLYEQYF. Using reference TRBV5-1 and TRBJ2-7 for the parts outside the CDR3, the full variable domain is KAGVTQTPRYLIKTRGQQVTLSCSPISGHRSVSWYQQTPGQGLQFLFEYFSETQRNKGNFPGRFSGRQFSNSRSEMNVSTLELGDSALYLCASSLESGGLYEQYFGPGTRLTVT.

The CDR3 DNA sequence: TGTGCCAGCAGCGCCTCAGGGGCGTTAGATAATGAAAAACTGTTTTTT. Residues: CASSASGALDNEKLFF. V gene TRBV9 combines with J gene TRBJ1-4; perhaps TRBD1 as D (6 bases). The V end was cut by 3 bases, the J end by 4 bases, with 16 bases between. Germline V gene data show CDR1 as SGDLS and CDR2 as YYNGEE. The CDR3 is made up of 16 amino acids. Variable domain in full (rest from reference TRBV9 and TRBJ1-4): DSGVTQTPKHLITATGQRVTLRCSPRSGDLSVYWYQQSLDQGLQFLIQYYNGEERAKGNILERFSAQQFPDLHSELNLSSLELGDSALYFCASSASGALDNEKLFFGSGTQLSVL.

V gene TRBV5-1 combines with J gene TRBJ1-5; no clear D. This CDR3 comprises 15 residues. Per the germline V gene, CDR1 is SGHRS and CDR2 is YFSETQ. V lost 0 bases to trimming and J lost 5 bases, with 12 bases between them. The CDR3 reads CASSLGTLRDQPQHF. CDR3 nucleotides: TGCGCCAGCAGCTTGGGCACTCTGCGGGATCAGCCCCAGCATTTT.

J is TRBJ1-1 and V is TRBV15; weak D call: TRBD1 (6 bases). V was clipped by 0 bases and J by 5 bases, with 7 bases between them. Germline V lookup: CDR1 LNHNV, CDR2 YYDKDF (reference sequence). This CDR3 has 13 amino acids. DNA for the CDR3: TGTGCCACCAGCAGAGATGGACAGACTGAAGCTTTCTTT. It is translated as CATSRDGQTEAFF.

The V and J genes are TRBV10-3 and TRBJ2-4, with 12 bases identical to TRBD1. The CDR3 totals 14 residues. J lost 14 bases, V lost 10 bases, and 15 bases had no gene match. Germline V gives CDR1 ENHRY, CDR2 SYGVKD. The CDR3 region has the DNA TGTGCCACAACAGGATCTCCGGGACAGGGGGCGGAGTACTTC. It is translated as CATTGSPGQGAEYF.

The V and J genes are TRBV19 and TRBJ1-3; D is ambiguous. Per the germline V gene, CDR1 is LNHDA and CDR2 is SQIVND (reference sequence). V dropped 4 bases and J dropped 4 bases, with 11 bases sitting between them. The CDR3 spans 14 residues. CDR3 nucleotides: TGTGCCAGTAGTAGCCGAGGGAGCGGAAACACCATATATTTT. It is translated as CASSSRGSGNTIYF.

The gene calls are TRBV11-2 and TRBJ2-7; TRBD2 matches at 7 bases. Germline CDR1 and CDR2: SGHAT and FQNNGV. The CDR3 contains 15 residues. The junction had 6 bases not matched to a gene; V was cut back by 2 bases and J by 2 bases. CDR3 sequence reads: CASSLSGTNTYEQYF. In DNA, the CDR3 is TGTGCCAGCAGCTTAAGCGGGACTAATACCTACGAGCAGTACTTC.

This clone was seen a few times. This chain connects TRBV2 to TRBJ2-7; 10 positions agree with TRBD1. The CDR3 has 18 amino acids. V was pared by 0 bases and J by 4 bases, with 12 bases of the junction left unmatched. Germline loops: CDR1 SNHLY, CDR2 FYNNEI. CDR3 sequence reads: CASSEALSAWDRGYEQYF. CDR3 DNA sequence: TGTGCCAGCAGTGAAGCGCTTAGCGCTTGGGACAGGGGATACGAGCAGTACTTC.

This chain joins TRBV12-5 and TRBJ2-3; D call uncertain. CDR1 and CDR2 (germline): LGHNT, FRNRAP. The CDR3 covers 12 residues. V lost 9 bases to trimming and J lost 1 base, with 8 bases between them. The CDR3 spells CASPLCTDTQYF. CDR3 coding DNA: TGTGCTAGCCCCCTGTGCACAGATACGCAGTATTTT.

V and J are TRBV9 and TRBJ2-7, with unresolved D. V lost 0 bases and J 0 bases, leaving 10 bases between the germline ends. Germline-derived CDR1 and CDR2 are SGDLS and YYNGEE. CDR3 size: 15 residues. CDR3 in amino acids: CASSVGSESSYEQYF. The CDR3 nucleotides are TGTGCCAGCAGCGTAGGTAGTGAGAGCTCCTACGAGCAGTACTTC.

J is TRBJ1-1 and V is TRBV6-5; D is unclear. This CDR3 spans 15 amino acids. V was pared by 0 bases and J by 4 bases, with 12 bases between. Germline V gene data show CDR1 as MNHEY and CDR2 as SVGAGI. The CDR3 DNA is TGTGCCAGCAGTTACTCAAAAGCGGCGAGCACTGAAGCTTTCTTT. Encoded protein: CASSYSKAASTEAFF.

V is TRBV20-1 and J is TRBJ1-2; tentatively, D is TRBD1 (6 bases). Trimming removed 3 bases at V and 6 bases at J, with 14 bases between. Germline V gene lookup returns CDR1 DFQATT and CDR2 SNEGSKA (reference sequence). The length of the CDR3 is 13 residues. For the CDR3, the DNA is TGCAGTGCTAGTCGTCAGGCAGGGGATGGCTACACCTTC. This encodes CSASRQAGDGYTF.